Shown below are 20 T cell receptor beta chains from a single sample sequenced in a study of T cells after yellow fever vaccination. Each CDR3 protein gets one entry after TCRdb re-called the 5' RACE reads with MiXCR. The data show about 260,000 distinct CDR3 sequences, with around 5.2% seen just once and less than 3.5% held by the top ten. This specimen was CD4+ T cells sorted from PBMCs, taken on the day of the yellow fever booster vaccination. The source is a man younger than 35 who received the YFV17D yellow fever vaccine.

This clonotype has a handful of counts. The CDR3 reads CAISGPTIPAFF. In nucleotides, the CDR3 is TGTGCCATCAGTGGACCGACAATCCCAGCTTTCTTT. The chain uses TRBV10-3 and TRBJ1-1; D is unresolved. CDR3 length: 12 residues. Looked up from germline, CDR1 is ENHRY and CDR2 is SYGVKD. The V and J ends lost 4 bases and 10 bases respectively, with 13 bases between them.

There are many counts of this clonotype. The chain links TRBV15 to TRBJ2-3; tentatively, D is TRBD1 (5 bases). The CDR3 sequence is 14 residues long. Trimming shortened V by 1 base and J by 5 bases, and 10 bases separated the two germline ends. CDR1 is LNHNV and CDR2 is YYDKDF in the germline V gene (reference sequence). Written as DNA, the CDR3 is TGTGCCACCAGCAGAGGAGCGACAGTAGATACGCAGTATTTT. Protein product: CATSRGATVDTQYF.

This clonotype has more than one count but fewer than ten. The CDR3 region is CASSLAATPSYEQYV. The CDR3 nucleotides read TGTGCCAGCAGCTTAGCCGCGACCCCGTCCTACGAGCAGTACGTC. The genes are TRBV11-2 and TRBJ2-7, with D hard to call. Deletions cut 1 base from V and 1 base from J, with 11 bases between. The CDR3 spans 15 residues. Per germline, CDR1 SGHAT and CDR2 FQNNGV.

This clonotype has a handful of counts. The chain uses TRBV5-1 and TRBJ2-1; no definite D call. V lost 1 base and J lost 9, with 11 bases in between. The germline V gene has CDR1 SGHRS and CDR2 YFSETQ. The length of the CDR3 is 13 residues. The CDR3 nucleotides read TGCGCCAGCAGCTTGTGGACCAGTGGTGAGCAGTTCTTC. It translates to CASSLWTSGEQFF.

At least ten counts were recorded for this clonotype. CDR3 amino acids: CASRQGSTGELFF. The DNA for the CDR3 is TGCGCCAGCAGACAGGGGAGCACCGGGGAGCTGTTTTTT. The chain joins TRBV5-1 to TRBJ2-2; 7 positions agree with TRBD1. The CDR3 runs 13 residues. Trimming removed 5 bases from V and 4 bases from J; junction bases left unmatched: 2. From germline, CDR1 is SGHRS and CDR2 YFSETQ.

The chain combines TRBV7-2 with TRBJ2-5, with 11 bases identical to TRBD1. V trimming: 4 bases; J trimming: 9 bases; junction bases outside the gene matches: 7. The CDR3 runs 14 residues. Germline V gene data show CDR1 as SGHTA and CDR2 as FQGNSA. The CDR3: CASSSYGQGAAQYF. Written as DNA, the CDR3 is TGTGCCAGCAGCTCCTACGGACAGGGGGCCGCCCAGTACTTC.

This clonotype came up many times. This sequence joins TRBV18 and TRBJ1-1; D is uncertain. Trimming removed 3 bases from V and 1 base from J, with 6 bases in between. CDR1 is KGHSH, CDR2 LQKENI, per germline. This CDR3 region has 13 residues. CDR3 in amino acids: CASSPSENTEAFF. The DNA of the CDR3 is TGTGCCAGCTCACCCTCGGAGAACACTGAAGCTTTCTTT.

The chain carries TRBV12-3 or TRBV12-4 and TRBJ2-5, with D tentatively TRBD2 (7 bases). CDR3 length equals 16 residues. Trimming took 7 bases from V and 5 from J, leaving 23 bases between them. As DNA, the CDR3 is TGTGCCAGCACCTGGGGGGCGGGGGAGTCCACTGAGACCCAGTACTTC. Amino acid sequence: CASTWGAGESTETQYF.

Points on this clonotype: Possible read error: a much larger clone is one base away. The J gene is TRBJ1-2, the V gene TRBV6-4, with D hard to call. The germline V and J ends were trimmed by 7 bases and 3 bases, with 12 bases remaining between them. Germline CDR1 is MRHNA and CDR2 is SNTAGT. The CDR3 is 13 residues long. The CDR3, as DNA: TGTGCCAGCAACCAGTGGTTGGACTATGGCTACACCTTC. It codes for CASNQWLDYGYTF.

CDR3 in amino acids: CASSFTGNEQYF. For the CDR3, the DNA is TGCGCCAGCAGCTTCACAGGGAACGAGCAGTACTTC. The rearrangement links TRBV5-1 to TRBJ2-7, with a tentative D call TRBD1 (6 bases). The ends were cut back, 2 bases at V and 5 bases at J, with 8 bases in the middle. The CDR3 is 12 residues long. The germline gives CDR1 SGHRS, CDR2 YFSETQ.

This clonotype occurred a few times. V usage is TRBV5-4 and J usage is TRBJ2-5; D is unresolved. The CDR3 is 14 amino acids. Germline V gene lookup returns CDR1 SGHNT and CDR2 YYREEE (reference sequence). The V end was cut by 0 bases, the J end by 2 bases, with 8 bases between. CDR3 sequence: CASSLAAAQETQYF. As DNA, the CDR3 is TGTGCCAGCAGCTTGGCGGCAGCACAAGAGACCCAGTACTTC.

This clonotype was counted a few times. The chain combines TRBV7-3 with TRBJ2-2; 8 bases are shared with TRBD1. The V and J ends lost 5 bases and 7 bases, in that order; junction bases with no gene match: 3. Germline loops: CDR1 SGHTA, CDR2 FQGTGA. This CDR3 comprises 13 residues. As DNA, the CDR3 is TGTGCCAGCAGCCCCGGACAGGGCGGGGAGCTGTTTTTT. Translating it yields CASSPGQGGELFF. The variable domain in full, with the rest retrieved from reference TRBV7-3 and TRBJ2-2, is GAGVSQTPSNKVTEKGKYVELRCDPISGHTALYWYRQSLGQGPEFLIYFQGTGAADDSGLPNDRFFAVRPEGSVSTLKIQRTERGDSAVYLCASSPGQGGELFFGEGSRLTVL.

This clonotype has only a few counts. V usage is TRBV7-2 and J usage is TRBJ1-4; 9 nucleotides align to TRBD1. CDR3 length: 14 amino acids. Germline-derived CDR1 and CDR2 are SGHTA and FQGNSA. V dropped 5 bases and J dropped 6; count of bases not matched to a gene: 4. The chain's CDR3 is CASSMDRGDEKLFF. The CDR3 coding sequence is TGTGCCAGCAGCATGGACAGGGGCGATGAAAAACTGTTTTTT.

This clonotype was found many times. This chain links TRBV7-6 with TRBJ2-2, with D perhaps assigned TRBD1 or TRBD2 (5 bases each). The CDR3 is 15 residues long. V lost 1 base and J 0 bases, leaving 6 bases between the germline ends. Germline V gene data show CDR1 as SGHVS and CDR2 as FNYEAQ. The CDR3 reads CASSLGGPNTGELFF. In nucleotides, the CDR3 is TGTGCCAGCAGCTTAGGGGGACCGAACACCGGGGAGCTGTTTTTT.

The chain combines TRBV10-1 with TRBJ2-3; possibly TRBD1 for D (5 bases). Trimming removed 5 bases from V and 4 bases from J, with 10 bases in between. The germline gives CDR1 WNHNN, CDR2 SYGVQD (reference sequence). The CDR3 spans 13 residues. CDR3 bases: TGCGCCAGCAGTAGCCAGGGATCAGATACGCAGTATTTT. This translates into CASSSQGSDTQYF.

The chain couples TRBV27 to TRBJ2-7; possibly TRBD1 for D (6 bases). Between the trimmed V and J ends, which lost 3 bases and 3 bases, there was a span of 18 bases. The CDR3 runs to 16 residues. The germline V gene encodes CDR1 MNHEY and CDR2 SMNVEV (reference sequence). The DNA for the CDR3 is TGTGCCAGCAGTTTGCCAAGCAGGGGCTCCCTCTACGAGCAGTACGTC. Protein product: CASSLPSRGSLYEQYV.

This clonotype was recorded at least ten times. V and J are TRBV5-6 and TRBJ2-5, with D uncertain. CDR3 length equals 13 residues. The V gene's germline CDR1 is SGHDT and CDR2 YYEEEE. The V end was cut by 1 base, the J end by 5 bases, with 9 bases between. The DNA of the CDR3 is TGTGCCAGCAGCTTGTATAGTGCGGAGACCCAGTACTTC. Translating it yields CASSLYSAETQYF.

This clonotype has more than one count but fewer than ten. V gene TRBV7-2 combines with J gene TRBJ1-6; 8 bases line up with TRBD1. CDR3 length: 18 amino acids. Germline V gene data show CDR1 as SGHTA and CDR2 as FQGNSA. With V trimmed by 3 bases and J by 7 bases, 14 bases remained unmatched. CDR3 protein: CASSLILSRGLGNSPLHF. CDR3 sequence (DNA): TGTGCCAGCAGCTTGATCCTCTCCAGGGGGCTCGGGAATTCACCCCTCCACTTT.

There are many counts of this clonotype. The J gene is TRBJ1-6, the V gene TRBV4-1; D may be TRBD1 (5 bases). The germline V and J ends were trimmed by 4 bases and 8 bases, with 15 bases remaining between them. CDR1 is MGHRA and CDR2 is YSYEKL in the germline V gene. CDR3 length: 15 amino acids. The DNA for the CDR3 is TGCGCCAGCAGCCCCGGACACCTTGGGGATTCACCCCTCCACTTT. Its translation is CASSPGHLGDSPLHF.

This clonotype was seen at least ten times. V gene TRBV5-6 combines with J gene TRBJ1-1; TRBD1 might be the D (6 bases). CDR1 and CDR2 (germline): SGHDT, YYEEEE. The CDR3 spans 14 residues. Trimming removed 3 bases from V and 4 bases from J, with 13 bases in between. CDR3 region: CASSWDTWGTEAFF. The CDR3 DNA is TGTGCCAGCAGCTGGGACACTTGGGGCACTGAAGCTTTCTTT.